The 22 T cell receptor beta chains in this list originate from one sample, sequenced in a study of T cells after posttransplantation cyclophosphamide. Profiled with immunoSEQ multiplex PCR; TCRdb holds only in-frame clones, not every one. The sample holds 18,000 or so clones, around 78% seen once. The sample taken for sequencing was memory CD4+ T cells sorted from blood. Every receptor here comes from a young man in good health and a related stem cell transplant donor.

This clone showed up just a few times. DNA for the CDR3: TGTGCCAGCAGCCCCCGCCCGGAGGAAAAACTGTTTTTT. Translated: CASSPRPEEKLFF. The chain has TRBV7-6 and TRBJ1-4; D gene uncertain. CDR1 is SGHVS and CDR2 is FNYEAQ in the germline V gene. V gave up 5 bases and J gave up 8 bases, with 12 bases separating them. This CDR3 is built from 13 residues.

The J gene is TRBJ1-2, the V gene TRBV7-2; TRBD1 aligns across 7 bases. The V segment lost 1 base and the J segment 1 base; nucleotides outside the gene matches: 6. Germline loops: CDR1 SGHTA, CDR2 FQGNSA. The CDR3 totals 16 residues. The chain's CDR3 is CASSLGDRLINYGYTF. CDR3 nucleotide sequence: TGTGCCAGCAGCTTAGGGGACAGACTCATTAACTATGGCTACACCTTC.

The chain links TRBV7-9 to TRBJ1-2; the match to TRBD1 covers 11 bases. This CDR3 contains 16 residues. Germline CDR1 is SEHNR and CDR2 is FQNEAQ (reference sequence). V dropped 4 bases and J dropped 1; count of bases not matched to a gene: 5. CDR3 loop: CASSSGTGGINYGYTF. The CDR3 bases are TGTGCCAGCAGCTCCGGGACAGGGGGAATTAACTATGGCTACACCTTC.

The chain employs TRBV28 and TRBJ1-1, with D perhaps TRBD1 (5 bases). V was pared by 5 bases and J by 3 bases, with 28 bases between. The germline CDR1 and CDR2 sequences are MDHEN and SYDVKM. The CDR3 is made up of 19 amino acids. CDR3 in amino acids: CASSLFLDPRGKLDTEAFF. The CDR3 DNA reads as TGTGCCAGCAGTCTTTTCCTCGACCCCCGGGGGAAATTAGACACTGAAGCTTTCTTT.

CDR3 amino acids: CASSEATGHNQPQHF. For the CDR3, the DNA is TGTGCCAGCAGTGAAGCGACAGGGCACAATCAGCCCCAGCATTTT. The V gene is TRBV6-1, the J gene TRBJ1-5, with TRBD1 matching 7 bases. The J segment lost 3 bases and the V segment lost 0 bases, leaving 2 bases of the junction unmatched. This CDR3 region has 15 residues. The V gene's germline CDR1 is MNHNS and CDR2 SASEGT.

V and J are TRBV6-5 and TRBJ1-1, with D possibly being TRBD1 (6 bases). V lost 4 bases and J lost 3, with 12 bases in between. From germline, CDR1 is MNHEY and CDR2 SVGAGI. CDR3 length: 14 residues. The CDR3 DNA is TGTGCCAGCAGTTGGGATCCAGGGGACACTGAAGCTTTCTTT. Its protein product is CASSWDPGDTEAFF.

This chain joins TRBV2 and TRBJ1-2, with TRBD1 as a possible D gene (5 bases). Germline V CDR1 and CDR2: SNHLY, FYNNEI. The CDR3 is 13 amino acids. Deletions cut 8 bases from V and 2 bases from J, with 12 bases between. CDR3 residues: CASVGGGNYGYTF. CDR3 nucleotides: TGTGCCAGCGTCGGCGGGGGGAACTATGGCTACACCTTC.

The V gene is TRBV5-1, the J gene TRBJ2-4, with a weak D call TRBD1 (5 bases). Trimming stripped 4 bases from V and 7 bases from J, with 15 bases between. CDR3 length: 14 residues. Germline CDR1 and CDR2: SGHRS and YFSETQ. The CDR3 loop reads CASSHDSIRNIQYF. The CDR3 bases are TGCGCCAGCAGCCATGACAGTATACGGAACATTCAGTACTTC.

This clone was counted a few times. The chain links TRBV7-2 to TRBJ2-5; D is unclear. CDR1 is SGHTA, CDR2 FQGNSA, per germline. The germline V and J ends were trimmed by 6 bases and 2 bases, with 10 bases remaining between them. The CDR3 length is 13 residues. Here the CDR3 reads CASRTTVQETQYF. In nucleotides, the CDR3 is TGTGCCAGCAGAACCACAGTACAAGAGACCCAGTACTTC. The full variable domain, its missing parts supplied by reference TRBV7-2 and TRBJ2-5, is GAGVSQSPSNKVTEKGKDVELRCDPISGHTALYWYRQSLGQGLEFLIYFQGNSAPDKSGLPSDRFSAERTGGSVSTLTIQRTQQEDSAVYLCASRTTVQETQYFGPGTRLLVL.

The V call is TRBV5-5, the J call TRBJ1-2, with D possibly matching TRBD1 (6 bases). The V and J ends lost 4 bases and 5 bases respectively, with 24 bases between them. The CDR3 runs 17 residues. From germline, CDR1 is SGHKS and CDR2 YYEKEE (reference sequence). CDR3 DNA: TGTGCCAGCAGCCCGAGGAATGCCGACAGGCTTTTATATGGCTACACCTTC. Encoded protein: CASSPRNADRLLYGYTF.

Here the CDR3 reads CAITDMVGNTGELFF. Written as DNA, the CDR3 is TGTGCCATCACCGACATGGTGGGTAACACCGGGGAGCTGTTTTTT. The chain links TRBV10-3 to TRBJ2-2; no clear D. CDR1 ENHRY and CDR2 SYGVKD come from the germline V gene. V gave up 7 bases and J gave up 2 bases, with 14 bases separating them. This CDR3 has 15 residues.

The chain links TRBV19 to TRBJ1-6; 10 bases are a match to TRBD1. The germline gives CDR1 LNHDA, CDR2 SQIVND (reference sequence). Trimming took 3 bases from V and 6 from J; bases not matched to a gene: 5. The CDR3 totals 16 residues. The chain's CDR3 is CASSIGGQGRNSPLHF. The CDR3, as DNA: TGTGCCAGTAGTATCGGGGGACAGGGGCGTAATTCACCCCTCCACTTT.

J is TRBJ2-7 and V is TRBV4-2; TRBD1 aligns across 12 bases. J gave up 12 bases and V 0 bases, and 9 bases lay outside the gene matches. The CDR3 consists of 15 residues. Per germline, CDR1 LGHNA and CDR2 YNFKEQ. This CDR3 reads CASSQDLRDRGLRYF. DNA for the CDR3: TGTGCCAGCAGCCAAGATCTGCGGGACAGGGGGCTTCGGTACTTC.

Concerning this clone itself: Germline is not matched at one junction end, which may reflect a read error. This sample also contains other DNA sequences that code for the same CDR3. The V gene is TRBV5-4, the J gene TRBJ2-1; a possible D gene is TRBD1 (6 bases). CDR1 SGHNT and CDR2 YYREEE come from the germline V gene (reference sequence). This CDR3 region has 13 residues. The CDR3 bases are TGTGCCAGTAGCTTGGCAGGGGTAGATGAGCAGTTCTTC. It specifies CASSLAGVDEQFF.

This chain links TRBV4-2 with TRBJ2-1; TRBD2 matches at 9 bases. V gave up 0 bases and J gave up 4 bases; unmatched junction bases: 4. The CDR3 totals 16 residues. The germline gives CDR1 LGHNA, CDR2 YNFKEQ. This chain's CDR3 is CASSQELAGGYNEQFF. CDR3 nucleotides: TGTGCCAGCAGCCAAGAACTGGCGGGGGGGTACAATGAGCAGTTCTTC.

The chain has TRBV20-1 and TRBJ2-3; 7 bases line up with TRBD1. This CDR3 has 11 amino acids. The V gene's germline CDR1 is DFQATT and CDR2 SNEGSKA (reference sequence). With 6 bases clipped from V and 4 bases from J, the junction kept 1 base outside the gene matches. This chain's CDR3 is CSADRADTQYF. CDR3 bases: TGCAGTGCCGACAGGGCAGATACGCAGTATTTT.

CDR3 DNA sequence: TGTGCCAGCAGCTTAGGAGCCTTCGAGGGAGAGACCCAGTACTTC. Its translation is CASSLGAFEGETQYF. This sequence joins TRBV7-9 and TRBJ2-5; the D gene is possibly TRBD2 (5 bases). V was shortened by 1 base and J by 4 bases, with 13 bases between the two germline ends. The germline V gene encodes CDR1 SEHNR and CDR2 FQNEAQ (reference sequence). The CDR3 length is 15 residues.

The V gene is TRBV7-8, the J gene TRBJ1-3; no firm D call. Germline V gene sequence: CDR1 SGHVS, CDR2 FQNEAQ. The V end lost 5 bases, the J end lost 0 bases, and 11 bases lay between the germline ends. CDR3 length: 15 amino acids. The CDR3 protein is CASSRGLNSGNTIYF. CDR3 bases: TGTGCCAGCAGCCGAGGGTTGAACTCTGGAAACACCATATATTTT.

The chain couples TRBV7-8 to TRBJ2-4, with D perhaps matching TRBD2 (5 bases). This CDR3 region has 16 residues. Germline CDR1 SGHVS, CDR2 FQNEAQ. V lost 4 bases and J 0 bases, leaving 13 bases between the germline ends. CDR3 sequence reads: CASSSMVGRAKNIQYF. DNA of the CDR3: TGTGCCAGCAGCTCCATGGTGGGGAGAGCCAAAAACATTCAGTACTTC.

The CDR3 bases are TGTGCCAGTAGTCCACCGGGGAACAGGGCACGAGAGACCCAGTACTTC. Protein: CASSPPGNRARETQYF. The chain has TRBV19 and TRBJ2-5; D may be TRBD1 (6 bases). The CDR3 consists of 16 residues. Trimming took off 5 bases at V and 4 bases at J, with 20 bases between the two ends. Germline V gene data show CDR1 as LNHDA and CDR2 as SQIVND (reference sequence).

CDR3 protein: CASSRPGQGYSPLHF. The DNA of the CDR3 is TGTGCCAGCAGCAGGCCGGGACAGGGTTATTCACCCCTCCACTTT. The chain employs TRBV6-5 and TRBJ1-6; 9 nucleotides match TRBD1. The germline V gene has CDR1 MNHEY and CDR2 SVGAGI. This CDR3 has 15 residues. V trimming: 6 bases; J trimming: 8 bases; junction bases outside the gene matches: 8.

V gene TRBV14 combines with J gene TRBJ2-1; a possible D gene is TRBD1 (5 bases). The CDR3 is made up of 13 amino acids. Germline CDR1 is SGHDN and CDR2 is FVKESK. V lost 4 bases to trimming and J lost 4 bases, with 8 bases between them. The CDR3 nucleotides are TGTGCCAGCAGCCGACAGCTTTACAATGAGCAGTTCTTC. Its protein is CASSRQLYNEQFF.